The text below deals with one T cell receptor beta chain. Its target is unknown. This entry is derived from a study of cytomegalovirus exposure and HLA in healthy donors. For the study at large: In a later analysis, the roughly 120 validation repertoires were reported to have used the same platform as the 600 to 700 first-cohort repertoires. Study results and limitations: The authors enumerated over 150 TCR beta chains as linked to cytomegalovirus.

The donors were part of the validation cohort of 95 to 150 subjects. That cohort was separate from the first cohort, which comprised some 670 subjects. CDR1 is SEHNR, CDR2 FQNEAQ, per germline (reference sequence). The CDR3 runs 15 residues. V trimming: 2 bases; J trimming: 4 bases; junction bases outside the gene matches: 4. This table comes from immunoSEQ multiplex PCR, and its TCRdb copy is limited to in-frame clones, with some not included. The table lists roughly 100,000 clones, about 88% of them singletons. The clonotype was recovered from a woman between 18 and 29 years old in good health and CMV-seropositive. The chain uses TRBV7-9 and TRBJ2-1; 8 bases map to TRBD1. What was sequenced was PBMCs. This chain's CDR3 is CASSLRGQGYNEQFF. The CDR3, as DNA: TGTGCCAGCAGCTTACGCGGACAGGGATACAATGAGCAGTTCTTC.